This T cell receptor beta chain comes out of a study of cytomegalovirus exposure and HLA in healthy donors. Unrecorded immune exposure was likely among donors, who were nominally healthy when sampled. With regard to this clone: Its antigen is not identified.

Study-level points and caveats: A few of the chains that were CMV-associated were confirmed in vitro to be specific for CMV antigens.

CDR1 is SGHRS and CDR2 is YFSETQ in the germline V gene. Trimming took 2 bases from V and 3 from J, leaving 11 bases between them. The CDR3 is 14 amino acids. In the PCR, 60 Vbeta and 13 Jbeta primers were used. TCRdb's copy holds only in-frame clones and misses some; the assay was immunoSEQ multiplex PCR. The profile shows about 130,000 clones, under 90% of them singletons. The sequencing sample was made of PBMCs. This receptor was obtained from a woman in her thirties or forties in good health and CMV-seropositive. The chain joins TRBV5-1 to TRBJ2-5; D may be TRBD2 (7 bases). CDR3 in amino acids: CASSFRGGEETQYF. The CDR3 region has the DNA TGCGCCAGCAGCTTTAGAGGGGGGGAAGAGACCCAGTACTTC.